The source of this T cell receptor (beta chain) is a study of circulating CD8 cells and anti-PD-1 response in melanoma. The study, taken as a whole, reports: The cohort mixed treatment-naive and previously treated patients. Experiments were generally run without replicates.

Using approximately 15 ng of total RNA, TCR libraries were made with the QIAseq Immune Repertoire TCR panel. TCRdb passed the reads through MiXCR, listing each CDR3 protein once. The top ten hold roughly a sixth of the sample, which has 900 or so distinct CDR3 sequences, around 6.1% seen once. Live CD3+CD8+TCRalphabeta+ cells were sorted into four subsets by PD-1 and/or TIGIT. Sample share makes this clonotype medium-sized. Its specificity is not known. Trimming removed 5 bases from V and 1 base from J; junction bases left unmatched: 2. The CDR3 covers 14 residues. Germline V gene data show CDR1 as MRHNA and CDR2 as SNTAGT.

The source was CD8+ T cells from PBMCs, collected at baseline or after one month of anti-PD-1 therapy (not recorded which). The TCR comes from a human donor with melanoma. The chain has TRBV6-4 and TRBJ1-1, with 9 bases aligning to TRBD1. The DNA of the CDR3 is TGTGCCAGCAGTACAGGGGGCGAGAACACTGAAGCTTTCTTT. Amino acid sequence: CASSTGGENTEAFF.